What follows are 18 T cell receptor beta chains derived from one specimen sequenced in a study of regulatory T cells in long-lasting Graves disease. For TCR beta, libraries came from iRepertoire HTBI primers and Arm-PCR of CDR3 regions. TCRdb fed the multiplex PCR reads into MiXCR, producing one record per CDR3 protein. Here the sample spans roughly 260,000 distinct CDR3 sequences, 15% to 20% being singletons. Noted time point: newly diagnosed GD, antithyroid drugs for less than 3 months. Making the TCR library involved RNA that had been extracted from PBMCs. This sample was shared with a second study, whose subject was T cells in Graves' hyperthyroidism and ophthalmopathy.

Sequenced here: peripheral blood mononuclear cells (PBMCs), sampled at new diagnosis, from a patient treated with antithyroid drugs. The origin of the receptors is a woman aged 25 to 39 with Graves disease.

In its sample, this clonotype was seen many times. The V and J genes are TRBV7-9 and TRBJ1-5; unclear D gene. Germline V gene lookup returns CDR1 SEHNR and CDR2 FQNEAQ (reference sequence). V lost 5 bases to trimming and J lost 5 bases, with 19 bases between them. The CDR3 consists of 16 residues. The CDR3 spells CASSPSRGGDHQPQHF. The CDR3 bases are TGTGCCAGCAGCCCCTCGCGGGGAGGAGACCATCAGCCCCAGCATTTT.

This clonotype was seen repeatedly, ten times or more. The rearrangement links TRBV6-1 to TRBJ2-4; D might be TRBD2 (6 bases). Germline CDR1 reads MNHNS; CDR2 reads SASEGT. V lost 5 bases and J lost 2, with 22 bases in between. The CDR3 contains 18 residues. The CDR3 here is CASSNTDGTRSSKNIQYF. The CDR3 DNA sequence: TGTGCCAGCAGTAACACGGATGGGACTCGCTCCTCCAAAAACATTCAGTACTTC.

This clonotype was detected ten times or more. The V gene is TRBV20-1, the J gene TRBJ1-2; no clear D gene. Between the trimmed V and J ends, which lost 5 bases and 8 bases, there was a span of 6 bases. CDR3 length: 9 amino acids. Per the germline V gene, CDR1 is DFQATT and CDR2 is SNEGSKA (reference sequence). This CDR3 is CSAALGYTF. Here the CDR3 DNA reads TGCAGTGCTGCCTTGGGCTACACCTTC.

This clonotype occurred many times. The J gene is TRBJ2-2, the V gene TRBV7-2; TRBD1 matches at 8 bases. J gave up 2 bases and V 6 bases, and 2 bases lay outside the gene matches. Per the germline V gene, CDR1 is SGHTA and CDR2 is FQGNSA. The CDR3 is 14 amino acids. DNA of the CDR3: TGTGCCAGCAGTGACAGGGGAAACACCGGGGAGCTGTTTTTT. This translates into CASSDRGNTGELFF.

This clonotype was seen only a few times. This chain uses TRBV9 with TRBJ1-2, with TRBD1 matching 12 bases. The germline V gene encodes CDR1 SGDLS and CDR2 YYNGEE. The CDR3 is 16 residues long. Unmatched junction bases numbered 10, after V lost 4 bases and J lost 6 bases. The CDR3 sequence is CASSLPGTGGVNGYTF. The CDR3 DNA follows: TGTGCCAGCAGCCTCCCCGGGACAGGGGGCGTAAATGGCTACACCTTC.

At least ten counts were recorded for this clonotype. The chain joins TRBV12-3 or TRBV12-4 to TRBJ2-3, with D possibly called TRBD1 or TRBD2 (5 bases each). The CDR3 extends over 17 amino acids. The V and J ends lost 3 bases and 3 bases respectively, with 19 bases between them. CDR3: CASSFPPGSWGTDTQYF. The CDR3 bases are TGTGCCAGCAGTTTCCCCCCGGGTAGTTGGGGGACAGATACGCAGTATTTT.

This clonotype appeared many times. This rearrangement joins TRBV6-2 or TRBV6-3 to TRBJ2-7; a weak D match, TRBD2 (5 bases). Trimming pared 2 bases from V and 0 bases from J, leaving 14 bases between. CDR1 is MNHEY and CDR2 is SVGEGT in the germline V gene. The CDR3 contains 16 residues. The CDR3 coding sequence is TGTGCCAGCAGTTACCGCCCAGCGGCTTCCTCCTACGAGCAGTACTTC. Translation gives CASSYRPAASSYEQYF.

This clonotype was detected many times. The chain has TRBV20-1 and TRBJ1-4, with unresolved D. CDR1 is DFQATT, CDR2 SNEGSKA, per germline (reference sequence). CDR3 length equals 14 residues. Between the trimmed V and J ends, which lost 3 bases and 3 bases, there was a span of 11 bases. The chain's CDR3 is CSASLLTANEKLFF. The CDR3 DNA is TGCAGTGCTAGCCTTTTGACGGCTAATGAAAAACTGTTTTTT.

This clonotype showed up many times. The rearrangement links TRBV24-1 to TRBJ1-5; unclear D gene. V gave up 3 bases and J gave up 6 bases, with 11 bases separating them. The CDR3 consists of 14 residues. CDR1 and CDR2 (germline): KGHDR, SFDVKD. The CDR3 here is CATSDAIGGQPQHF. The CDR3 DNA follows: TGTGCCACCAGTGATGCCATCGGTGGTCAGCCCCAGCATTTT.

The J gene is TRBJ1-4, the V gene TRBV7-2, with 11 bases fitting TRBD1. CDR1 SGHTA and CDR2 FQGNSA come from the germline V gene. V was clipped by 3 bases and J by 0 bases; unmatched bases: 9. The length of the CDR3 is 19 residues. Here the CDR3 DNA reads TGTGCCAGCAGCTTGGTAGCCGGGACAGGGGGGTCAACTAATGAAAAACTGTTTTTT. This codes for CASSLVAGTGGSTNEKLFF.

This clonotype was seen repeatedly, ten times or more. The genes are TRBV4-2 and TRBJ2-4, with D perhaps TRBD1 (6 bases). Germline CDR1 and CDR2: LGHNA and YNFKEQ. The CDR3 is 16 residues long. The V end lost 4 bases, the J end lost 9 bases, and 22 bases lay between the germline ends. CDR3: CASSPITEGGWGIQYF. The CDR3 DNA follows: TGTGCCAGCAGCCCCATTACGGAAGGGGGATGGGGCATTCAGTACTTC.

In its sample, this clonotype was seen many times. This rearrangement joins TRBV3-1 to TRBJ1-3, with D uncertain. Germline CDR1 reads LGHDT; CDR2 reads YNNKEL (reference sequence). V was cut by 7 bases and J by 4 bases, with 14 bases left in between. The CDR3 loop spans 14 amino acids. The CDR3 DNA reads as TGTGCCAGCACCACGACGCTAAGGGGAAACACCATATATTTT. Amino acids: CASTTTLRGNTIYF.

This clonotype was seen ten or more times. This chain links TRBV20-1 with TRBJ2-1; TRBD2 aligns across 11 bases. CDR1 and CDR2 from the germline V gene are DFQATT and SNEGSKA (reference sequence). The CDR3 sequence is 19 residues long. Trimming took 7 bases from V and 1 from J; bases not matched to a gene: 18. The CDR3 sequence: CSGTGSGGAIGTSYNEQFF. CDR3 in DNA: TGCAGTGGCACGGGTAGCGGGGGGGCCATCGGTACATCCTACAATGAGCAGTTCTTC.

Concerning this clonotype: Here the CDR3 omits its conserved ending phenylalanine or tryptophan, so a read error is the likely source. The V call is TRBV29-1, the J call TRBJ1-2; D is ambiguous. This CDR3 spans 12 amino acids. The ends were cut back, 4 bases at V and 3 bases at J, with 9 bases in the middle. Per germline, CDR1 SQVTM and CDR2 ANQGSEA. CDR3 DNA: TGCAGCGTTGGTCAGGAAGACTATGGCTACACCCTC. Protein: CSVGQEDYGYTL.

This clonotype was observed many times. The CDR3 loop is CSGGGGSNEKLFF. In DNA form, the CDR3 reads TGCAGTGGGGGGGGAGGGTCTAATGAAAAACTGTTTTTT. The gene calls are TRBV20-1 and TRBJ1-4; D may be TRBD1 (5 bases). There are 13 residues in the CDR3. V was cut by 7 bases and J by 3 bases, with 12 bases left in between. The germline gives CDR1 DFQATT, CDR2 SNEGSKA (reference sequence).

This sequence joins TRBV7-2 and TRBJ1-4; D might be TRBD1 (6 bases). V was cut by 0 bases and J by 5 bases, with 22 bases left in between. The CDR3 has 19 amino acids. Germline values: CDR1 SGHTA, CDR2 FQGNSA. CDR3 sequence (DNA): TGTGCCAGCAGCTTAGCACCCGGCAATTCTAGGGGGAAGAATGAAAAACTGTTTTTT. It translates to CASSLAPGNSRGKNEKLFF.

This clonotype was counted at least ten times. This chain uses TRBV3-1 with TRBJ1-1, with a tentative D call TRBD1 (6 bases). V was clipped by 4 bases and J by 5 bases, with 14 bases between them. This CDR3 has 14 amino acids. CDR1 is LGHDT, CDR2 YNNKEL, per germline (reference sequence). This CDR3 reads CASSPGGGWTEAFF. The CDR3 DNA is TGTGCCAGCAGCCCTGGAGGGGGATGGACTGAAGCTTTCTTT.

This chain joins TRBV25-1 and TRBJ2-7, with TRBD1 identical over 8 bases. V shed 0 bases and J 3 bases; nucleotides not matched to a gene: 1. The germline V gene has CDR1 MGHDK and CDR2 SYGVNS. CDR3 length: 14 amino acids. CDR3 DNA: TGTGCCAGCAGTGAATATGACAGGGGCTACGAGCAGTACTTC. This codes for CASSEYDRGYEQYF.